This record concerns one T cell receptor (beta chain) sequence. The treatment here: randomized to nivolumab then ipilimumab (arm A) or the reverse (arm B). DNA-damaging chemotherapy had not been given to any patient beforehand. From thawed PBMCs, live CD3+CD8+ cells negative for CD19 and CD56 were sorted. This record belongs to a study of sequential checkpoint blockade in melanoma. The wider study: Each arm's sequence ended with maintenance nivolumab.

Some clones are missing from TCRdb's copy, which holds only in-frame ones; the method was immunoSEQ multiplex PCR. The sample carries about 40,000 clones, approximately 84% recorded once. Germline values: CDR1 WNHNN, CDR2 SYGVQD (reference sequence). The CDR3 consists of 13 residues. The trim removed 7 bases at V and 4 bases at J, leaving 4 bases unmatched. The sequences come from CD8+ T cells sorted from blood (inferred from file names), collected from a patient given nivolumab and ipilimumab in sequence. V gene TRBV10-1 combines with J gene TRBJ2-7; 10 bases line up with TRBD2. The source is a human donor with melanoma. The CDR3: CASTTSGLYEQYF. The DNA for the CDR3 is TGCGCCAGCACGACTAGCGGGTTATACGAGCAGTACTTC.